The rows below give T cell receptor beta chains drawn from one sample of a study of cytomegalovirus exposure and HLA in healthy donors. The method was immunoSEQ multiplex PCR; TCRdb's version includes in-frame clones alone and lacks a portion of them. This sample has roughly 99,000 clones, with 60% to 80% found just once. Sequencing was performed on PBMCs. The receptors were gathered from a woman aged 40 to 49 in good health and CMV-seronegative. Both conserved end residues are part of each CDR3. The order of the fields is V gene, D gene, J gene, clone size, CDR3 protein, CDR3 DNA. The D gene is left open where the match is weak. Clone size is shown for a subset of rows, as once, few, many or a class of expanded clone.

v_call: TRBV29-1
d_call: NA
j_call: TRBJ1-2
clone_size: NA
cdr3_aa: CSVGGFSYGYTF
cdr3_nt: TGCAGCGTCGGGGGGTTCAGCTATGGCTACACCTTC

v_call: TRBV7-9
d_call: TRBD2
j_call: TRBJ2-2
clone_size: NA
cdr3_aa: CASSLARTSNTGELFF
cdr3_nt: TGTGCCAGCAGCTTAGCGAGGACTAGCAACACCGGGGAGCTGTTTTTT

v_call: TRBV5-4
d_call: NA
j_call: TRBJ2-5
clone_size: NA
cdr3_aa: CASSLARQGPQETQYF
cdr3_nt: TGTGCCAGCAGCTTGGCGAGGCAGGGGCCCCAAGAGACCCAGTACTTC

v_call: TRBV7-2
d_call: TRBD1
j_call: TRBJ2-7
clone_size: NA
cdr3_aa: CASSLPGQGAYEQYF
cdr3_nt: TGTGCCAGCAGCCTCCCGGGACAGGGGGCCTACGAGCAGTACTTC

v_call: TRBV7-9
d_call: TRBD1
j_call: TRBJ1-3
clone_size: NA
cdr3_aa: CASSSLTGLGNTIYF
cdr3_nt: TGTGCCAGCAGCTCCCTGACAGGGTTAGGAAACACCATATATTTT

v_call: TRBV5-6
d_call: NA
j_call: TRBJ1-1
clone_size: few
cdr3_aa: CASSLGGNTEAFF
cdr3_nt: TGTGCCAGCAGCTTGGGGGGCAACACTGAAGCTTTCTTT

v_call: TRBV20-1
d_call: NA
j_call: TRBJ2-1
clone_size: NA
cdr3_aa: CSAREAAEQFF
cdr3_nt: TGCAGTGCTAGAGAAGCGGCCGAGCAGTTCTTC

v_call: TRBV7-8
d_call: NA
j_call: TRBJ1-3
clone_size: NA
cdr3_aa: CASRLSSGNTIYF
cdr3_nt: TGTGCCAGCAGGCTAAGCTCTGGAAACACCATATATTTT

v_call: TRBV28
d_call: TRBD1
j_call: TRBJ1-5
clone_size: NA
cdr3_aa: CASSIDRGSNQPQHF
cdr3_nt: TGTGCCAGCAGTATAGACAGGGGAAGCAATCAGCCCCAGCATTTT

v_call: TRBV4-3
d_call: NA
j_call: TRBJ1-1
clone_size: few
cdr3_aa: CASSLNGQLGAEAFF
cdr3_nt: TGCGCCAGCAGCCTCAACGGACAGTTAGGCGCTGAAGCTTTCTTT

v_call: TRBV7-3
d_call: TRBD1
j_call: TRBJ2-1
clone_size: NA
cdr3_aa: CASRAGTGGYNEQFF
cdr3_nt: TGTGCCAGCAGAGCCGGGACAGGGGGTTACAATGAGCAGTTCTTC

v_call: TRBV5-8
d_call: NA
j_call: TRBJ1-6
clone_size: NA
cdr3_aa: CASSQSLQTLHF
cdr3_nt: TGTGCCAGCAGCCAGTCCCTTCAAACCCTCCACTTT

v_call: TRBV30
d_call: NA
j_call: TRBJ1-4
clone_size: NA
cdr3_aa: CAWSVGQGEEKLFF
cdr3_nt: TGTGCCTGGAGTGTTGGGCAGGGTGAAGAAAAACTGTTTTTT

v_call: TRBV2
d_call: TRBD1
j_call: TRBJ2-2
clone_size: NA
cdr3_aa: CASRDRESGELFF
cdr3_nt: TGTGCCAGCAGAGACAGGGAGTCCGGGGAGCTGTTTTTT

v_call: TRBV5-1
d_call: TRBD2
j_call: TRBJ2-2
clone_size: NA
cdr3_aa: CASSLAASGPGELFF
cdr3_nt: TGCGCCAGCAGCTTGGCTGCTAGCGGGCCCGGGGAGCTGTTTTTT

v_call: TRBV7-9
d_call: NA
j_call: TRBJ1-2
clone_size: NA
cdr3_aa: CSSSRSQFNYGYTF
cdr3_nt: TGTTCCAGCAGCCGTTCACAATTCAACTATGGCTACACCTTC

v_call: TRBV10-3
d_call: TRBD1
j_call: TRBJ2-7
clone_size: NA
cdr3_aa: CAISALTGVLSYEQYF
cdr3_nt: TGTGCCATCAGTGCCCTGACAGGGGTACTCTCCTACGAGCAGTACTTC

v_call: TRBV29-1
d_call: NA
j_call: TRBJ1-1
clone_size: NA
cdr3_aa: CSVEWGPNTEAFF
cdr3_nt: TGCAGCGTTGAATGGGGGCCGAACACTGAAGCTTTCTTT

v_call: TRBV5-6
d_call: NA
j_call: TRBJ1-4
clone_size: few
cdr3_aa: CASSLRGGEKLFF
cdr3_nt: TGTGCCAGCAGCTTGAGGGGAGGCGAAAAACTGTTTTTT

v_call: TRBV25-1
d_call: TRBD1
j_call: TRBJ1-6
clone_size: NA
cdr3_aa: CASSRPGTGAFSSPLHF
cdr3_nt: TGTGCCAGCAGCCGCCCCGGGACAGGGGCCTTCAGTTCACCCCTCCACTTT

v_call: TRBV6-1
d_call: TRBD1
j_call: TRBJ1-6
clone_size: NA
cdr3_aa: CASSRDRDSPLHF
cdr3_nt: TGTGCCAGCAGTCGGGACAGGGATTCACCCCTCCACTTT

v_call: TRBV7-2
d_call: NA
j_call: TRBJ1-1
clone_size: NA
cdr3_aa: CASSLQGSGSEAFF
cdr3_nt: TGTGCCAGCAGCTTACAGGGGAGCGGCTCCGAAGCTTTCTTT

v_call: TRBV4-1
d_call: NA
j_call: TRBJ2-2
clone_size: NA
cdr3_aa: CASSQGHSANTGELFF
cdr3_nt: TGCGCCAGCAGCCAAGGTCATTCAGCGAACACCGGGGAGCTGTTTTTT

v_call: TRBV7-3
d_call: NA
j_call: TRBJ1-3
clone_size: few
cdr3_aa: CASSLAGRGSGNTIYF
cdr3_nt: TGTGCCAGCAGCTTAGCGGGGAGGGGCTCTGGAAACACCATATATTTT

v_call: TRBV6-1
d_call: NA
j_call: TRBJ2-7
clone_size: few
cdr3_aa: CASSERDIIYEQYF
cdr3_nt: TGTGCCAGCAGTGAACGGGATATAATCTACGAGCAGTACTTC

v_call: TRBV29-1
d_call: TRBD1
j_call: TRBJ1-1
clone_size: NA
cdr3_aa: CSVDLQGVEAFF
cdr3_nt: TGCAGCGTTGACTTGCAGGGGGTTGAAGCTTTCTTT